The clone carrying this T cell receptor (beta chain) was recorded many times. This entry is derived from a study of CD8 T cells in ankylosing spondylitis. TCRdb itself ran the 5' RACE reads through MiXCR, one entry per CDR3 protein. The table shows 200,000 to 300,000 distinct CDR3 sequences, with about 10% occurring only once. The germline V gene encodes CDR1 SGHAT and CDR2 FQNNGV. This CDR3 region has 18 residues. Trimming cost V 5 bases and J 0 bases, with 20 bases left between them. Sequencing used blood, either unsorted or a sorted T cell fraction (not recorded which). The chain is built from TRBV11-2 and TRBJ1-5; D is perhaps TRBD1 (5 bases). The sequence was obtained from a male donor with ankylosing spondylitis or in good health (not recorded which). CDR3 in DNA: TGTGCCAGCAGCCCCACCTCAGCAGGGCAATATAGCAATCAGCCCCAGCATTTT. Its translation is CASSPTSAGQYSNQPQHF.